This TCR beta chain was recovered during a study of shared clonotypes between healthy human individuals. Study findings and constraints: Naive subsets generally exceeded memory subsets in estimated richness.

All donors qualified as healthy HIV-negative adults and had experienced no recent acute infections or vaccinations. The CDR3 extends over 16 amino acids. V lost 3 bases, J lost 6 bases, and 7 bases stayed unmatched. Germline V gene lookup returns CDR1 SGHRS and CDR2 YFSETQ. With respect to this clone: What it recognizes is unknown.

Clones were read by immunoSEQ multiplex PCR, and TCRdb kept only the in-frame ones, dropping some. Of 1 million to 1.3 million clones listed, about 84% were seen once; the top ten hold roughly 0.55%. V gene TRBV5-1 combines with J gene TRBJ2-2; TRBD1 aligns across 11 bases. Input material: memory CD4+ T cells from PBMCs. Subset of the sample: CD45RA-negative fraction. The TCR sequence derives from a man younger than 35 in good health. Some clones in this sample may be carry-over from other donors' samples. The CDR3 reads CASSSTGTGGSGELFF. The CDR3, as DNA: TGCGCCAGCAGCTCTACCGGGACAGGGGGATCCGGGGAGCTGTTTTTT. The full variable domain, completed using reference TRBV5-1 and TRBJ2-2, is KAGVTQTPRYLIKTRGQQVTLSCSPISGHRSVSWYQQTPGQGLQFLFEYFSETQRNKGNFPGRFSGRQFSNSRSEMNVSTLELGDSALYLCASSSTGTGGSGELFFGEGSRLTVL.